This entry lists 11 T cell receptor beta chains sequenced from one sample in a study of blood T cell repertoires in COVID-19. Method: immunoSEQ multiplex PCR; TCRdb's copy keeps in-frame clones and lacks some. The profile shows tens of thousands of clones, nearly 90% of them singletons. The sequencing sample was made of peripheral blood. These TCRs come from a man between 60 and 75 years old with acute or convalescent COVID-19.

The chain uses TRBV6-5 and TRBJ2-7; D remains ambiguous. Between the trimmed V and J ends, which lost 7 bases and 0 bases, there was a span of 10 bases. Germline CDR1 is MNHEY and CDR2 is SVGAGI. CDR3 length: 13 amino acids. The CDR3 sequence is CASTSDSSYEQYF. As DNA, the CDR3 is TGTGCCAGCACGAGTGACTCCTCCTACGAGCAGTACTTC.

This chain joins TRBV7-2 and TRBJ2-5; 9 bases align to TRBD1. V dropped 5 bases and J dropped 5; count of bases not matched to a gene: 9. CDR1 and CDR2 from the germline V gene are SGHTA and FQGNSA. There are 15 residues in the CDR3. The CDR3 DNA sequence: TGTGCCAGCAGCGCAGGGACAGGGCGGGAGGAGACCCAGTACTTC. It encodes CASSAGTGREETQYF.

This chain connects TRBV11-2 to TRBJ2-3; D is uncertain. V shed 5 bases and J shed 6 bases, with 12 bases lying between them. Per the germline V gene, CDR1 is SGHAT and CDR2 is FQNNGV. The CDR3 covers 13 residues. The CDR3 DNA reads as TGTGCCAGCAGCCCGGGTACCCGCGATACGCAGTATTTT. Protein product: CASSPGTRDTQYF.

The V gene is TRBV27, the J gene TRBJ1-2; 8 bases agree with TRBD1. The germline CDR1 and CDR2 sequences are MNHEY and SMNVEV (reference sequence). J lost 8 bases, V lost 4 bases, and 6 bases had no gene match. This CDR3 contains 13 residues. CDR3: CASSYQGAKGYTF. The DNA of the CDR3 is TGTGCCAGCAGTTACCAGGGGGCGAAGGGCTACACCTTC.

The chain recombines TRBV6-5 with TRBJ1-1; TRBD1 is a possible D gene (5 bases). Deletions cut 2 bases from V and 5 bases from J, with 9 bases between. CDR3 length: 13 residues. Germline CDR1 is MNHEY and CDR2 is SVGAGI. The CDR3 is CASSYRGSTEAFF. CDR3 DNA: TGTGCCAGCAGTTACAGGGGAAGTACTGAAGCTTTCTTT.

This chain joins TRBV19 and TRBJ1-2; 10 bases line up with TRBD1. The trim removed 4 bases at V and 6 bases at J, leaving 5 bases unmatched. The CDR3 has 14 residues. Germline lookup yields CDR1 LNHDA and CDR2 SQIVND (reference sequence). The CDR3 nucleotides read TGTGCCAGTAGTACCGGGACAGGGGCGCATGGCTACACCTTC. Translation gives CASSTGTGAHGYTF.

The chain employs TRBV5-4 and TRBJ1-1; 8 bases match TRBD1. Germline trimming cut 7 bases from V and 3 bases from J; bases unmatched to any gene: 2. The germline V gene has CDR1 SGHNT and CDR2 YYREEE (reference sequence). The length of the CDR3 is 12 residues. The CDR3 is CASQTGDTEAFF. The CDR3 region has the DNA TGTGCCAGCCAGACAGGGGACACTGAAGCTTTCTTT.

The chain couples TRBV15 to TRBJ2-5; D is unclear. Germline V lookup: CDR1 LNHNV, CDR2 YYDKDF (reference sequence). Trimming shortened V by 0 bases and J by 2 bases, and 4 bases separated the two germline ends. The CDR3 is made up of 13 amino acids. Here the CDR3 reads CATSRDRQETQYF. Written as DNA, the CDR3 is TGTGCCACCAGCAGAGACAGGCAAGAGACCCAGTACTTC.

The chain is built from TRBV5-5 and TRBJ2-7, with D maybe TRBD1 (6 bases). Germline V gene sequence: CDR1 SGHKS, CDR2 YYEKEE (reference sequence). Trimming stripped 1 base from V and 3 bases from J, with 14 bases between. The CDR3 covers 15 residues. CDR3 nucleotide sequence: TGTGCCAGCAGCTTGACCCCCGGGACAAACTACGAGCAGTACTTC. This sequence encodes CASSLTPGTNYEQYF.

The rearrangement joins TRBV6-6 to TRBJ2-3; 9 bases are a match to TRBD1. This CDR3 comprises 17 residues. Germline loops: CDR1 MNHNY, CDR2 SVGAGI (reference sequence). V trimming: 5 bases; J trimming: 2 bases; junction bases outside the gene matches: 11. The CDR3 coding sequence is TGTGCCAGCAGTCTACGGGCCGGGACAGGGATCACAGATACGCAGTATTTT. It is translated as CASSLRAGTGITDTQYF.

The V call is TRBV3-1 (or the pseudogene TRBV3-2), the J call TRBJ2-1; D perhaps matches TRBD1 (5 bases). CDR3 length equals 13 residues. V was shortened by 4 bases and J by 9 bases, with 13 bases between the two germline ends. Germline V lookup: CDR1 LGHDT, CDR2 YNNKEL (reference sequence). The CDR3 loop is CASSPHQGSEQFF. The CDR3 DNA follows: TGTGCCAGCAGCCCTCACCAGGGAAGTGAGCAGTTCTTC.